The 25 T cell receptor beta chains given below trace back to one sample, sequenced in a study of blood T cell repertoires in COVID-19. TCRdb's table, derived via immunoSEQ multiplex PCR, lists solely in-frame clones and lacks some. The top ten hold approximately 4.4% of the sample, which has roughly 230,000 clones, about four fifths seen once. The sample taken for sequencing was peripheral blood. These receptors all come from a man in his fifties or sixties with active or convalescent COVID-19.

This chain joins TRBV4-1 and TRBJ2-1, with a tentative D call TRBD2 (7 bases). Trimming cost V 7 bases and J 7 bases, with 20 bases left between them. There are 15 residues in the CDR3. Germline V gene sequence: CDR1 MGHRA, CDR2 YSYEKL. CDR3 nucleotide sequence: TGCGCCAGCACCGCGTGGGGGGGCGCAGGGAATGAGCAGTTCTTC. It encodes CASTAWGGAGNEQFF.

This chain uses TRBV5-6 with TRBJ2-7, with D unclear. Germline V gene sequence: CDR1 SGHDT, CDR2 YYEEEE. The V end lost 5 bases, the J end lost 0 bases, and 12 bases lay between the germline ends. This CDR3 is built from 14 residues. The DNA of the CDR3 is TGTGCCAGCAGACCCGGCGGCACCTCCTACGAGCAGTACTTC. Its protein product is CASRPGGTSYEQYF.

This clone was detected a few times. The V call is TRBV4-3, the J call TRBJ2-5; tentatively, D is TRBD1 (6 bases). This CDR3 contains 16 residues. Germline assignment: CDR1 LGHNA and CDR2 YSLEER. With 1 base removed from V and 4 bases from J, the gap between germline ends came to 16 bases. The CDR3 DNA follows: TGCGCCAGCAGCCAAGGAGAACAGGGAGAGGGAGAGACCCAGTACTTC. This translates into CASSQGEQGEGETQYF.

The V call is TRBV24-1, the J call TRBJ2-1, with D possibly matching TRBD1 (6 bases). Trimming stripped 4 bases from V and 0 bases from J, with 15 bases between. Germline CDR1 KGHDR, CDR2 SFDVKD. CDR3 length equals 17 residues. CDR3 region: CATSDSDRRSSYNEQFF. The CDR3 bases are TGTGCCACCAGTGACTCTGACAGGCGTAGCTCCTACAATGAGCAGTTCTTC.

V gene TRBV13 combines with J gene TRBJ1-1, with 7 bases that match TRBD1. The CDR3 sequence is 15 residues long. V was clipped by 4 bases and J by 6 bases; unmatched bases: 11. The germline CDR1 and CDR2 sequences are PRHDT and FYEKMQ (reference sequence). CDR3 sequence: CASSSPMQGGPEAFF. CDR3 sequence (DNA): TGTGCCAGCAGCTCCCCAATGCAGGGGGGCCCTGAAGCTTTCTTT. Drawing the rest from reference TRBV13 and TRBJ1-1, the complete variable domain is AAGVIQSPRHLIKEKRETATLKCYPIPRHDTVYWYQQGPGQDPQFLISFYEKMQSDKGSIPDRFSAQQFSDYHSELNMSSLELGDSALYFCASSSPMQGGPEAFFGQGTRLTVV.

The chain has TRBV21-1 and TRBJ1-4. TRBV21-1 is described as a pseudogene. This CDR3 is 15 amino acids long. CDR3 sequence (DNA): TGTGCCAGCAGCCCCCCACGGGGGGCGAAGGAAAAACTGTTTTTT. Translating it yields CASSPPRGAKEKLFF.

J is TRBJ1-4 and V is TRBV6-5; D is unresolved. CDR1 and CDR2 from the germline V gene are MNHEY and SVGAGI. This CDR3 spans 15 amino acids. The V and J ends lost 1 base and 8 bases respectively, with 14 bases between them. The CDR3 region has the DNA TGTGCCAGCAGTTACTTCTACGGGTCGGGGGAAAAACTGTTTTTT. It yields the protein CASSYFYGSGEKLFF.

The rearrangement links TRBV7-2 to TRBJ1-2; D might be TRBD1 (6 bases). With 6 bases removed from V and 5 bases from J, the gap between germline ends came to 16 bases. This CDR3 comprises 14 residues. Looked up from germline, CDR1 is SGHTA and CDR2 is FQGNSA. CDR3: CASRTSDRQYGYTF. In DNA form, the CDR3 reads TGTGCCAGCAGGACATCCGACAGGCAATATGGCTACACCTTC.

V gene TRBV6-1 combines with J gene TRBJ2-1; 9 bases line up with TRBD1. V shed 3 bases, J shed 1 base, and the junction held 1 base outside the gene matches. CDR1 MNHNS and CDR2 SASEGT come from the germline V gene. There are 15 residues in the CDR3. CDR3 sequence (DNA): TGTGCCAGCAGTGAGGGGACAGGGTCCTACAATGAGCAGTTCTTC. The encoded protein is CASSEGTGSYNEQFF.

Written as DNA, the CDR3 is TGCGCCAGCAGTTTAAATTCCCCCTACAATGAGCAGTTCTTC. Protein sequence: CASSLNSPYNEQFF. V and J are TRBV5-1 and TRBJ2-1; D gene unclear. CDR3 length: 14 amino acids. Germline assignment: CDR1 SGHRS and CDR2 YFSETQ. Trimming took off 5 bases at V and 2 bases at J, with 11 bases between the two ends.

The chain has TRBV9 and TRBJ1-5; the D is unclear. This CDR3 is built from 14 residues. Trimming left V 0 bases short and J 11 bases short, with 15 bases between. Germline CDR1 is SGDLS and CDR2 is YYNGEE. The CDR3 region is CASSVGPVLEAQHF. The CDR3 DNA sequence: TGTGCCAGCAGCGTAGGACCGGTCCTGGAGGCCCAGCATTTT.

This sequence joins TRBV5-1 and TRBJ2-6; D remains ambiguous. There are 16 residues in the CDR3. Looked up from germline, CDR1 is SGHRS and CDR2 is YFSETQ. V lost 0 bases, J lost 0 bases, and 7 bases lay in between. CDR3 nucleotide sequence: TGCGCCAGCAGCTTGGCCCCTATCTCTGGGGCCAACGTCCTGACTTTC. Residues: CASSLAPISGANVLTF.

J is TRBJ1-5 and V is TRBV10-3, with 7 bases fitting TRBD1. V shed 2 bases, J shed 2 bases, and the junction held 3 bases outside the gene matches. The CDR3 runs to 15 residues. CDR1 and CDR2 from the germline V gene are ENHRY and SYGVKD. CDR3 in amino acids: CAISEPGTGNQPQHF. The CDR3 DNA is TGTGCCATCAGTGAGCCAGGGACAGGCAATCAGCCCCAGCATTTT.

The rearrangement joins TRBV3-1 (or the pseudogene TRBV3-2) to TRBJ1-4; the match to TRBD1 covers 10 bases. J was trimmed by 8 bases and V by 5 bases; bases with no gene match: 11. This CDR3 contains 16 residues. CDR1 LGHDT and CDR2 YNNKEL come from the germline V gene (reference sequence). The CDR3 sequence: CASSAKTGGADEKLFF. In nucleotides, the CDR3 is TGTGCCAGCAGCGCTAAGACAGGGGGCGCGGACGAAAAACTGTTTTTT.

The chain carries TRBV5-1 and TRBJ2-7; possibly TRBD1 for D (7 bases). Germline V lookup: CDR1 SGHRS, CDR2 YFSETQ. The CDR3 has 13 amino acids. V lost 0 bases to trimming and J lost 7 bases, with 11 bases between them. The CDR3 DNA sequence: TGCGCCAGCAGCTTGGCAGGGGGGAAAGAGCAGTACTTC. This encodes CASSLAGGKEQYF. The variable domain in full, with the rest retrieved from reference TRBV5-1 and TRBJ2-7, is KAGVTQTPRYLIKTRGQQVTLSCSPISGHRSVSWYQQTPGQGLQFLFEYFSETQRNKGNFPGRFSGRQFSNSRSEMNVSTLELGDSALYLCASSLAGGKEQYFGPGTRLTVT.

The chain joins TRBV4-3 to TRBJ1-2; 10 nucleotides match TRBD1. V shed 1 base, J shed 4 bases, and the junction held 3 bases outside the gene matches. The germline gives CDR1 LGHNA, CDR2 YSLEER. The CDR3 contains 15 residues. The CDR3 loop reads CASSQVDRGSYGYTF. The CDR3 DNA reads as TGCGCCAGCAGCCAAGTGGACAGGGGGTCCTATGGCTACACCTTC.

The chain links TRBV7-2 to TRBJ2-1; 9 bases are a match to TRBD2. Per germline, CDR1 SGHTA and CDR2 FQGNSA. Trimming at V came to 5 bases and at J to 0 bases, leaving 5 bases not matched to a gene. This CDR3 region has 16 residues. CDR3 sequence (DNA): TGTGCCAGCAGCCTGAGCGGGGGGAGCTCCTACAATGAGCAGTTCTTC. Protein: CASSLSGGSSYNEQFF. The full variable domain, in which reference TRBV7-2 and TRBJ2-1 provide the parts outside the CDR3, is GAGVSQSPSNKVTEKGKDVELRCDPISGHTALYWYRQSLGQGLEFLIYFQGNSAPDKSGLPSDRFSAERTGGSVSTLTIQRTQQEDSAVYLCASSLSGGSSYNEQFFGPGTRLTVL.

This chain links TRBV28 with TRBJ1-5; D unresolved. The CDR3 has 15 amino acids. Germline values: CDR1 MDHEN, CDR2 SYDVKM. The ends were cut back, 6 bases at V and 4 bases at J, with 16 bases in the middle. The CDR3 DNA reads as TGTGCCAGCAGCCCACGGGCCCGGGGTAATCAGCCCCAGCATTTT. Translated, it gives CASSPRARGNQPQHF.

CDR3 protein: CASSPRRPGGPENTDTQYF. CDR3 nucleotides: TGTGCCAGCAGTCCCCGGAGGCCGGGGGGACCAGAAAACACAGATACGCAGTATTTT. The V and J genes are TRBV27 and TRBJ2-3; 7 bases align to TRBD2. The germline gives CDR1 MNHEY, CDR2 SMNVEV (reference sequence). V was pared by 5 bases and J by 2 bases, with 19 bases of the junction left unmatched. CDR3 size: 19 residues.

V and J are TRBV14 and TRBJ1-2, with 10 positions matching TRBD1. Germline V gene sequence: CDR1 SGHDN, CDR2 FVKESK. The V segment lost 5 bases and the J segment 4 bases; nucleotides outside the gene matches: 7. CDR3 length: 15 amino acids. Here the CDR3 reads CASSVLTGGLYGYTF. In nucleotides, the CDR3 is TGTGCCAGCAGCGTCTTGACAGGGGGCCTCTATGGCTACACCTTC.

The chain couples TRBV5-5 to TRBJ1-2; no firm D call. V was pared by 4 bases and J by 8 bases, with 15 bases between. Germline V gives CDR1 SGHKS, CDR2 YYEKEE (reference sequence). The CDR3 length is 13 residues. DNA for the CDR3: TGTGCCAGCAGCCCGGTGGCAACGGGGGGCTACACCTTC. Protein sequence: CASSPVATGGYTF.

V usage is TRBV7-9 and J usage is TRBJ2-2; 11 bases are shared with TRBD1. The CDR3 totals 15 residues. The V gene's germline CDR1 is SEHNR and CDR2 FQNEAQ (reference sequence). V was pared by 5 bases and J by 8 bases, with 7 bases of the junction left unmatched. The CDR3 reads CASSPGQGASGELFF. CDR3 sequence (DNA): TGTGCCAGCAGCCCAGGACAGGGGGCGTCAGGGGAGCTGTTTTTT. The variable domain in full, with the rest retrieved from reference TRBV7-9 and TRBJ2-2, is DTGVSQNPRHKITKRGQNVTFRCDPISEHNRLYWYRQTLGQGPEFLTYFQNEAQLEKSRLLSDRFSAERPKGSFSTLEIQRTEQGDSAMYLCASSPGQGASGELFFGEGSRLTVL.

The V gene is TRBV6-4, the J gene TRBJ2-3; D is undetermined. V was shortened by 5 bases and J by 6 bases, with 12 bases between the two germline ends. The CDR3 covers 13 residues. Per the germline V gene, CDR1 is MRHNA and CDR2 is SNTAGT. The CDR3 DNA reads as TGTGCCAGCAGTACCGACTCCGCTGATACGCAGTATTTT. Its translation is CASSTDSADTQYF.

In nucleotides, the CDR3 is TGTGCCAGCAGCTCAGACTTCGGGGGCTATGGCTACACCTTC. Amino acids: CASSSDFGGYGYTF. The J gene is TRBJ1-2, the V gene TRBV11-2; maybe TRBD1 (5 bases). Trimming stripped 4 bases from V and 4 bases from J, with 13 bases between. The CDR3 consists of 14 residues. Germline CDR1 and CDR2: SGHAT and FQNNGV.

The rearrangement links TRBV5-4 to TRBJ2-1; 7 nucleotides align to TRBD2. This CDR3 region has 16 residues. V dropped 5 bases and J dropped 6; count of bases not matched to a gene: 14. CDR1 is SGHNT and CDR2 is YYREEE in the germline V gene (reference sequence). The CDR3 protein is CASRETRSGAGNEQFF. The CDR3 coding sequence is TGTGCCAGCAGGGAAACTAGAAGCGGGGCGGGCAATGAGCAGTTCTTC.